The 21 T cell receptor beta chains given below trace back to one sample, sequenced in a study of CD8 T cells in Susac syndrome. Random hexamers were used to reverse transcribe an amount of roughly 0.45 to 1 ug RNA. TCRdb recomputed calls from the immunoSEQ multiplex PCR reads with MiXCR, one row per CDR3 protein. Here the sample spans 250,000 to 350,000 distinct CDR3 sequences, around 92% being singletons. The sequenced sample was CD4+ T cells from PBMCs. These receptors were collected from a human donor with multiple sclerosis.

This clonotype was recorded once. The chain uses TRBV2 and TRBJ2-1; D unclear. CDR1 SNHLY and CDR2 FYNNEI come from the germline V gene. The CDR3 covers 12 residues. V gave up 2 bases and J gave up 11 bases, with 10 bases separating them. CDR3 protein: CASSERAPQQFF. CDR3 sequence (DNA): TGTGCCAGCAGTGAACGGGCACCCCAGCAGTTCTTC.

V gene TRBV2 combines with J gene TRBJ2-5; a possible D gene is TRBD2 (7 bases). The ends were cut back, 4 bases at V and 2 bases at J, with 14 bases in the middle. The CDR3 consists of 15 residues. Looked up from germline, CDR1 is SNHLY and CDR2 is FYNNEI. This CDR3 reads CASSASRGAQETQYF. The CDR3 region has the DNA TGTGCCAGCAGTGCGTCTCGGGGGGCACAAGAGACCCAGTACTTC.

In its sample, this clonotype was seen once. The chain links TRBV2 to TRBJ2-5, with TRBD2 identical over 14 bases. With V trimmed by 7 bases and J by 5 bases, 9 bases remained unmatched. CDR1 is SNHLY and CDR2 is FYNNEI in the germline V gene. The CDR3 loop spans 16 amino acids. The CDR3 DNA is TGTGCCAGCACCCTGGGGACTAGCGGGAGCCATGAGACCCAGTACTTC. Its protein product is CASTLGTSGSHETQYF.

The chain links TRBV19 to TRBJ2-5, with 9 nucleotides matching TRBD2. The CDR3 extends over 13 amino acids. The J segment lost 9 bases and the V segment lost 6 bases, leaving 8 bases of the junction unmatched. Per the germline V gene, CDR1 is LNHDA and CDR2 is SQIVND (reference sequence). CDR3 sequence reads: CASRTSGQAAQYF. The CDR3 DNA is TGTGCCAGTAGGACTAGCGGCCAAGCAGCCCAGTACTTC.

The chain couples TRBV6-2 or TRBV6-3 to TRBJ2-1; 11 bases are shared with TRBD2. Germline-derived CDR1 and CDR2 are MNHEY and SVGEGT. This CDR3 has 16 residues. V dropped 5 bases and J dropped 4; count of bases not matched to a gene: 7. CDR3 bases: TGTGCCAGCAGTAACCCGGGACTAGCGGAATACAATGAGCAGTTCTTC. Translated, it gives CASSNPGLAEYNEQFF.

V is TRBV5-8 and J is TRBJ2-1; no firm D call. The germline V gene encodes CDR1 SGHTS and CDR2 YDEGEE. The CDR3 loop spans 14 amino acids. V was pared by 6 bases and J by 7 bases, with 17 bases between. The CDR3 protein is CASTLHPSWNEQFF. The DNA for the CDR3 is TGTGCCAGCACCCTCCACCCCTCTTGGAATGAGCAGTTCTTC.

This clonotype occurred once. The V call is TRBV3-1, the J call TRBJ1-2, with D possibly matching TRBD1 (5 bases). This CDR3 region has 12 residues. Germline V gene sequence: CDR1 LGHDT, CDR2 YNNKEL (reference sequence). Trimming cost V 7 bases and J 7 bases, with 13 bases left between them. The CDR3 loop is CASTRGRAGYTF. The CDR3 DNA reads TGTGCCAGCACGAGGGGCAGGGCTGGCTACACCTTC.

This CDR3 is CASSGQAKGEQYF. CDR3 in DNA: TGTGCCAGCAGCGGACAAGCAAAGGGCGAGCAGTACTTC. V and J are TRBV6-6 and TRBJ2-7; D perhaps matches TRBD1 (5 bases). This CDR3 region has 13 residues. Germline V gene lookup returns CDR1 MNHNY and CDR2 SVGAGI (reference sequence). V lost 6 bases to trimming and J lost 6 bases, with 15 bases between them.

This clonotype was counted between two and nine times. The rearrangement joins TRBV28 to TRBJ2-3; no firm D call. The germline V gene has CDR1 MDHEN and CDR2 SYDVKM. This CDR3 is built from 13 residues. Trimming removed 6 bases at V and 3 bases at J, with 10 bases between. The CDR3: CASSSPATDTQYF. CDR3 sequence (DNA): TGTGCCAGCAGCTCCCCGGCTACAGATACGCAGTATTTT.

CDR3 coding DNA: TGCGCCAGCAGATACCGCACTAGCGGACTCACAGATACGCAGTATTTT. Translating it yields CASRYRTSGLTDTQYF. The gene calls are TRBV5-1 and TRBJ2-3; TRBD2 matches 8 bases. The CDR3 sequence is 16 residues long. Germline V CDR1 and CDR2: SGHRS, YFSETQ. Germline trimming cut 5 bases from V and 2 bases from J; bases unmatched to any gene: 10.

The V gene is TRBV21-1, the J gene TRBJ2-1; TRBD2, as called in the table, went unchecked against the DNA. TRBV21-1 is a listed pseudogene. The CDR3 runs to 18 residues. CDR3 nucleotides: TGTGCCAGCACCCGATTAACTAGCGGGAGGGCCGGTATGAATGAGCAGTTCTTC. Translating gives CASTRLTSGRAGMNEQFF.

The V call is TRBV6-5, the J call TRBJ1-4; 8 bases are shared with TRBD1. Germline CDR1 reads MNHEY; CDR2 reads SVGAGI. The CDR3 is 15 amino acids. Trimming cost V 6 bases and J 8 bases; bases outside gene matches: 11. The CDR3 is CASRAQGAREEKLFF. CDR3 nucleotides: TGTGCCAGCAGGGCCCAGGGGGCGCGGGAAGAAAAACTGTTTTTT.

The chain couples TRBV30 to TRBJ1-1, with TRBD1 matching over 9 bases. The junction had 5 bases not matched to a gene; V was cut back by 1 base and J by 5 bases. The CDR3 consists of 14 residues. The germline gives CDR1 GTSNPN, CDR2 SVGIG (reference sequence). The CDR3 DNA reads TGTGCCTGGAGTGGCCCCGGACAGGGGACTGAAGCTTTCTTT. Translation gives CAWSGPGQGTEAFF.

The chain has TRBV29-1 and TRBJ1-1, with D unresolved. The CDR3 contains 14 residues. Trimming left V 5 bases short and J 0 bases short, with 13 bases between. Looked up from germline, CDR1 is SQVTM and CDR2 is ANQGSEA. The CDR3 is CSVRGQRMNTEAFF. The DNA for the CDR3 is TGCAGCGTTCGTGGGCAAAGGATGAACACTGAAGCTTTCTTT.

This clonotype was detected only a few times. The CDR3 protein is CASSQASGRWNTGELFF. Here the CDR3 DNA reads TGCGCCAGCAGCCAAGCAAGCGGGAGATGGAACACCGGGGAGCTGTTTTTT. This chain connects TRBV4-3 to TRBJ2-2; 8 nucleotides align to TRBD2. Germline V CDR1 and CDR2: LGHNA, YSLEER. Germline trimming cut 1 base from V and 1 base from J; bases unmatched to any gene: 5. The length of the CDR3 is 17 residues.

V and J are TRBV3-1 and TRBJ2-1; 7 bases match TRBD2. V lost 4 bases and J lost 8; bases outside the gene matches: 14. Per the germline V gene, CDR1 is LGHDT and CDR2 is YNNKEL (reference sequence). The CDR3 covers 16 residues. The chain's CDR3 is CASSPLTTSRAHEQFF. The CDR3 coding sequence is TGTGCCAGCAGCCCTCTCACGACTAGCAGGGCCCATGAGCAGTTCTTC.

The CDR3 region is CASSLGGRASTVGHEQYF. Written as DNA, the CDR3 is TGTGCCAGCAGCTTAGGCGGGAGGGCCTCCACAGTGGGCCACGAGCAGTACTTC. The rearrangement joins TRBV7-2 to TRBJ2-7; 9 positions agree with TRBD2. Germline assignment: CDR1 SGHTA and CDR2 FQGNSA. V lost 1 base to trimming and J lost 5 bases; unmatched junction nucleotides: 15. CDR3 size: 18 residues.

The chain carries TRBV12-3 or TRBV12-4 and TRBJ2-1; D is perhaps TRBD2 (5 bases). This CDR3 is built from 15 residues. V gave up 2 bases and J gave up 4 bases, with 12 bases separating them. CDR3 loop: CASSLTRETYNEQFF. For the CDR3, the DNA is TGTGCCAGCAGTTTAACGAGGGAGACGTACAATGAGCAGTTCTTC.

A word on this clonotype: A junction boundary mismatches the germline segment, possibly from a read error. The chain couples TRBV3-1 to TRBJ2-3; 7 positions match TRBD1. Germline values: CDR1 LGHDT, CDR2 YNNKEL (reference sequence). The CDR3 covers 12 residues. CDR3 loop: CAGSQSGTAQYF. The CDR3 DNA is TGTGCCGGCAGCCAATCCGGGACAGCGCAGTATTTT.

This clonotype was found once. This sequence joins TRBV7-8 and TRBJ1-2; D ambiguous. CDR3 size: 14 residues. Germline V gene sequence: CDR1 SGHVS, CDR2 FQNEAQ. Trimming cost V 5 bases and J 1 base, with 11 bases left between them. The CDR3 DNA follows: TGTGCCAGCAGCCGACTGTTAAGTAACTATGGCTACACCTTC. It translates to CASSRLLSNYGYTF.

The genes are TRBV6-5 and TRBJ2-4; D not certain. V dropped 0 bases and J dropped 0 bases, with 6 bases sitting between them. The CDR3 extends over 15 amino acids. Germline lookup yields CDR1 MNHEY and CDR2 SVGAGI. Written as DNA, the CDR3 is TGTGCCAGCAGTTACTCAAGGACAGCCAAAAACATTCAGTACTTC. It yields the protein CASSYSRTAKNIQYF.